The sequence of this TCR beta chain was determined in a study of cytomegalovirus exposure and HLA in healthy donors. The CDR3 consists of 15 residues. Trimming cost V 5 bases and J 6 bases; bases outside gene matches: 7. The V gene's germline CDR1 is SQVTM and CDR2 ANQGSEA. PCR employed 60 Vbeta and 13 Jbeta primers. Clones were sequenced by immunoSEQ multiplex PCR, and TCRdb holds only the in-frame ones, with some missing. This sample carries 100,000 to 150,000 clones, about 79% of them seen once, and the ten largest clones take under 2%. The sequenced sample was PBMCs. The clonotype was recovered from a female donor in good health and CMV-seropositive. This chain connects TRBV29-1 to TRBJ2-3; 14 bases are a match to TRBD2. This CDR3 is CSVSGTSGSLDTQYF. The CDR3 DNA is TGCAGCGTTTCCGGGACTAGCGGGAGTTTGGATACGCAGTATTTT.